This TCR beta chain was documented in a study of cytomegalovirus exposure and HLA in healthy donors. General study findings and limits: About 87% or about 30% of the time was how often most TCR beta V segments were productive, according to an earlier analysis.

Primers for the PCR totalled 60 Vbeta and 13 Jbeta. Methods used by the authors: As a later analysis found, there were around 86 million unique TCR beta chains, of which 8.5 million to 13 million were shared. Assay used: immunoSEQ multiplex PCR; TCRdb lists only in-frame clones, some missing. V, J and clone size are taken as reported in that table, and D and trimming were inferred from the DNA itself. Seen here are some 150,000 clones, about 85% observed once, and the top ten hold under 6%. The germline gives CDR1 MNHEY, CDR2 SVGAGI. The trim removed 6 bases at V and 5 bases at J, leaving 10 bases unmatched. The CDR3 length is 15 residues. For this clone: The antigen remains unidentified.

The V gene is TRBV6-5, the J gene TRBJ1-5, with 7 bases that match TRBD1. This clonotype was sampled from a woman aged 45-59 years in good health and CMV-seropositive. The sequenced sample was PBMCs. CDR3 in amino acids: CASRSRGFGYQPQHF. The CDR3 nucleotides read TGTGCCAGCAGATCCAGGGGGTTTGGTTATCAGCCCCAGCATTTT.